The source of this TCR beta chain is a study of shared clonotypes between healthy human individuals. This clone was seen just once. The CDR3 loop spans 16 amino acids. The germline V gene encodes CDR1 SGHRS and CDR2 YFSETQ. The V and J ends lost 5 bases and 7 bases, in that order; junction bases with no gene match: 17. Only in-frame clones appear in the TCRdb table, and some are missing; sequencing was by immunoSEQ multiplex PCR. This repertoire shows nearly 750,000 clones, 55% to 80% found once; its top ten account for approximately 2%. Sequencing used memory CD4+ T cells sorted from blood. Subset: CD45RA-negative fraction. The origin of this receptor is a woman in her thirties in good health. The chain employs TRBV5-1 and TRBJ2-5, with 7 bases aligning to TRBD1. Here the CDR3 DNA reads TGCGCCAGCAGTCGGATTCAGGACGGCGACAGGGCGACCCAGTACTTC. Encoded protein: CASSRIQDGDRATQYF.